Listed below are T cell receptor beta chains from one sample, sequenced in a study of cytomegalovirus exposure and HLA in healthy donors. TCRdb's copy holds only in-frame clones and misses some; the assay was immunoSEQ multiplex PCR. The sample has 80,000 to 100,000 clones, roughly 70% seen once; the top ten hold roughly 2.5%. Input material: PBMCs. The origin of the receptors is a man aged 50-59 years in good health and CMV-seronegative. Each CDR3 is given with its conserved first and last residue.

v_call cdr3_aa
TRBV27 CASLPWSASGSNEQFF
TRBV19 CASKDRDSYEQYF
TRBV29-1 CSAQGQGRNIQYF
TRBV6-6 CASTSFPDRGSYTIYF
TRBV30 CAWSGAGGFMDTQYF
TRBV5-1 CASSLGQRGEQYF
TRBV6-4 CASSRGRGVQTEAFF
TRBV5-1 CASSFDGQGSDSPLHF
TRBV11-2 CASSLDIQSNNEQFF
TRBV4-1 CASRGLGTGNNSPLHF
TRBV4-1 CASRLAGGYEQYF
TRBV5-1 CASSLSGSDNEQFF
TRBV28 CASSSRGRGVSGNTIYF
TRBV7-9 CASSLTHGELFF
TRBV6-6 CMSRGGNYGYTF
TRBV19 CASNPQGTGTEAFF
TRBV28 CASSFRLSPEAISYEQYF
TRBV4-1 CASSQPLPRNPKLAGEHNEQFF
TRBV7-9 CSSSFQDRVNEQYF
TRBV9 CASSFTGSDSTDTQYF
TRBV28 CASSSEGQGDYGYTF
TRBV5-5 CASAWGSGANVLTF
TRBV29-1 CSAQTTNEKLFF
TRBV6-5 CASSRGQGNYGYTF
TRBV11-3 CASSRGNTGELFF
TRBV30 CAWAGTGTSTDTQYF
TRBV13 CASSPSGSLRNEQFF
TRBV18 CASSGAERETQYF
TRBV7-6 CASSLVGGAYTEAFF
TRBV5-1 CASSLGVTGGLNEQFF
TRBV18 CASSPGDRASYEQYF
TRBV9 CASSVGIGLSGNYEQYF
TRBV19 CASSPGQGPYEQYF
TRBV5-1 CASSTPGLAGVGEQYF
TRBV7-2 CASSVMGTGGNEQFF